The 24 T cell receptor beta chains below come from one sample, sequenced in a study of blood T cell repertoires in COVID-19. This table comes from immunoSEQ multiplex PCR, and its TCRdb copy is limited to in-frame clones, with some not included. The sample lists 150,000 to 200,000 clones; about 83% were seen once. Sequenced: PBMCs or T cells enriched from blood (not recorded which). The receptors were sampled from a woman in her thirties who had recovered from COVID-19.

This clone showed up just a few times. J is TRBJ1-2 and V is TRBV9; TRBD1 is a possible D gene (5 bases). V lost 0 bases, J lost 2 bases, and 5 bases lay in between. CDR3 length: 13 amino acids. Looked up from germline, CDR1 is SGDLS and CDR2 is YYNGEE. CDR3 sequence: CASSVAGNYGYTF. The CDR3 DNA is TGTGCCAGCAGCGTAGCAGGGAACTATGGCTACACCTTC.

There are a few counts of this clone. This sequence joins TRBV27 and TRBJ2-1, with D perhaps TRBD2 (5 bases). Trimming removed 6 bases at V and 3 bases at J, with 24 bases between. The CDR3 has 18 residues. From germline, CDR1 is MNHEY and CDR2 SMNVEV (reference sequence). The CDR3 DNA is TGTGCCAGCAGACGAGTCCTAGCCCTAGTCCCTTACTACAATGAGCAGTTCTTC. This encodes CASRRVLALVPYYNEQFF.

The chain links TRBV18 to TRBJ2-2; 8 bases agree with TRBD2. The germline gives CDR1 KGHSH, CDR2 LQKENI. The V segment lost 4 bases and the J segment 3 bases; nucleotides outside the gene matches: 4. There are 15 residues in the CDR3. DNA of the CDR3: TGTGCCAGCTCACGGTCAGCGGGAGACACCGGGGAGCTGTTTTTT. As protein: CASSRSAGDTGELFF.

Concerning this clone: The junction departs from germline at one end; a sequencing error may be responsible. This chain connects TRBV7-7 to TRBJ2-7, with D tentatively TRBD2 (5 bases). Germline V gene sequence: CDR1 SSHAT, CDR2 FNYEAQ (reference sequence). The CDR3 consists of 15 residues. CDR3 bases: TGTGCTAGCAGCTTAGGTGAGGGAAACTCCTACGAGCAGTACTTC. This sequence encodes CASSLGEGNSYEQYF.

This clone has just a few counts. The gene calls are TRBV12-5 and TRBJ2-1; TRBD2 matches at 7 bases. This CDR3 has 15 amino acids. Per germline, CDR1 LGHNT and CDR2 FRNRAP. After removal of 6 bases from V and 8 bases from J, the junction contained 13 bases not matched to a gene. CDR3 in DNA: TGTGCTAGTGGAGACGTTGGGGAGGGCCGGTATGAGCAGTTCTTC. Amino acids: CASGDVGEGRYEQFF.

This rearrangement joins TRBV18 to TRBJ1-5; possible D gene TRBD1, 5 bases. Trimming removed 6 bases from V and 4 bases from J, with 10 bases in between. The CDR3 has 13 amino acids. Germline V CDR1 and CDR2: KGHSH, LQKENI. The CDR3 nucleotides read TGTGCCAGCTCGCAGGGAGGAAATCAGCCCCAGCATTTT. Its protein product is CASSQGGNQPQHF.

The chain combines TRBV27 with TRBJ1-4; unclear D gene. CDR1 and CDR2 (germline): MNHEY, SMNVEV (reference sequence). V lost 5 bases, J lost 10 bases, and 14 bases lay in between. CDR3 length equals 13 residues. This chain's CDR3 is CASSGRGKGKLFF. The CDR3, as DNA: TGTGCCAGCAGTGGCCGCGGGAAGGGAAAACTGTTTTTT.

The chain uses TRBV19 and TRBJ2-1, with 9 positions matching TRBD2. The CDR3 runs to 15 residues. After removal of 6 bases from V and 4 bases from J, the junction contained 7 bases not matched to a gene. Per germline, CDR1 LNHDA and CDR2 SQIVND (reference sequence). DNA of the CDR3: TGTGCCAGTAGATTAGCGGGAGTAGGATACAATGAGCAGTTCTTC. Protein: CASRLAGVGYNEQFF.

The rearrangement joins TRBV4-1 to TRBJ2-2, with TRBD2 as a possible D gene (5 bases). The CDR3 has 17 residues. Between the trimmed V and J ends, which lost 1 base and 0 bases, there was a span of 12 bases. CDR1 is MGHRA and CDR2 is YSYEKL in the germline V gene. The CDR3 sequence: CASSQVTTVANTGELFF. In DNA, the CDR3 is TGCGCCAGCAGCCAAGTGACTACCGTTGCGAACACCGGGGAGCTGTTTTTT.

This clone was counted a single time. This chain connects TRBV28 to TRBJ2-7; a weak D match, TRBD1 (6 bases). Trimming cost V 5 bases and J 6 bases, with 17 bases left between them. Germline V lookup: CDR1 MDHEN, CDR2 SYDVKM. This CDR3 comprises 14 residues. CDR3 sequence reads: CASSLSSQGSEQYF. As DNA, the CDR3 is TGTGCCAGCAGTCTCTCCTCACAGGGATCCGAGCAGTACTTC.

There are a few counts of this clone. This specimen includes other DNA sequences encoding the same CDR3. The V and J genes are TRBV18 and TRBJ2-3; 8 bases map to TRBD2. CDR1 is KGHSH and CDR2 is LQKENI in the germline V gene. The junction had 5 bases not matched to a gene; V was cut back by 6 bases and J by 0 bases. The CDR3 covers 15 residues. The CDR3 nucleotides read TGTGCCAGCTCCCCGTTAGCGGGGAGCACAGATACGCAGTATTTT. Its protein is CASSPLAGSTDTQYF.

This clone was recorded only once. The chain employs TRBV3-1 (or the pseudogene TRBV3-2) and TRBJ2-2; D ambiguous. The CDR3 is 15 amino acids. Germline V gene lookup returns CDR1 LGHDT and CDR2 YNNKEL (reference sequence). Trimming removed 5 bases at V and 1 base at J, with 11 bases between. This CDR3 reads CASSNYPRNTGELFF. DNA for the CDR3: TGTGCCAGCAGCAACTACCCCAGGAACACCGGGGAGCTGTTTTTT.

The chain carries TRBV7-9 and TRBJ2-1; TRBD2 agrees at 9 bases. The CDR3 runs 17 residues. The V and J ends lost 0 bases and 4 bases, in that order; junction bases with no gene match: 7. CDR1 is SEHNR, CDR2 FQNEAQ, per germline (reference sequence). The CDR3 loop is CASSLALREGLYNEQFF. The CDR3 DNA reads TGTGCCAGCAGCTTAGCGTTGCGGGAGGGCCTTTACAATGAGCAGTTCTTC.

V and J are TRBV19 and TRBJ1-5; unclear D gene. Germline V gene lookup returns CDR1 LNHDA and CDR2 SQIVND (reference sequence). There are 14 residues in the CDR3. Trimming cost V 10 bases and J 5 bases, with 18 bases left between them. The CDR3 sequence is CANLSGINYQPQHF. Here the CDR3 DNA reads TGTGCCAATCTGTCCGGGATCAACTATCAGCCCCAGCATTTT.

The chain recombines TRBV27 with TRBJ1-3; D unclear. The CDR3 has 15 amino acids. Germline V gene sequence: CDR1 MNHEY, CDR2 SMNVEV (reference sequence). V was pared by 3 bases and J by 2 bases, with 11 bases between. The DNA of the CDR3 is TGTGCCAGCAGTTTGGGCCGGGGAGCTGGAAACACCATATATTTT. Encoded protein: CASSLGRGAGNTIYF.

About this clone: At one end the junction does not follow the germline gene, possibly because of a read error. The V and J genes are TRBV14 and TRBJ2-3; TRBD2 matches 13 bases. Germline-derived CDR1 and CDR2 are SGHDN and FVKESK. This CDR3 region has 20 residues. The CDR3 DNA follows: TGTGCCAGCAGCGAAGAGGACCCCATCGGACTAGCGGGAGCCCCAGATACGCAGTATTTT. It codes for CASSEEDPIGLAGAPDTQYF. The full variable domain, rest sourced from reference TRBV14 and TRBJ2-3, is EAGVTQFPSHSVIEKGQTVTLRCDPISGHDNLYWYRRVMGKEIKFLLHFVKESKQDESGMPNNRFLAERTGGTYSTLKVQPAELEDSGVYFCASSEEDPIGLAGAPDTQYFGPGTRLTVL.

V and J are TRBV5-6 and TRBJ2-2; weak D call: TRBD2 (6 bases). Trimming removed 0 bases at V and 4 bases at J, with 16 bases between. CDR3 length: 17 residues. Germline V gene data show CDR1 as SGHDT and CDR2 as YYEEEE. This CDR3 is CASSLADVGLTTGELFF. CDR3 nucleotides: TGTGCCAGCAGCTTGGCCGATGTGGGACTCACCACCGGGGAGCTGTTTTTT.

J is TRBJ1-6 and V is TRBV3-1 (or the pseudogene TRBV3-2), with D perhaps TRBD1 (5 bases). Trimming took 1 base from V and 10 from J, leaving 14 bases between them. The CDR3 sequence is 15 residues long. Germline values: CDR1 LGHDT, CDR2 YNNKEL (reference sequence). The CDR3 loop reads CASSQGSQGFSPLHF. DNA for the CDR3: TGTGCCAGCAGCCAAGGTTCTCAGGGTTTCTCACCCCTCCACTTT.

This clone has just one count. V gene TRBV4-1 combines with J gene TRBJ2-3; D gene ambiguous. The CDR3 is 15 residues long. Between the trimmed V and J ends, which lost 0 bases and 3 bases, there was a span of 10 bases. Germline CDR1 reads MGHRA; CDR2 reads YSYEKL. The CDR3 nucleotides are TGCGCCAGCAGCCAAGATCGTCTGTCTACAGATACGCAGTATTTT. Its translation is CASSQDRLSTDTQYF.

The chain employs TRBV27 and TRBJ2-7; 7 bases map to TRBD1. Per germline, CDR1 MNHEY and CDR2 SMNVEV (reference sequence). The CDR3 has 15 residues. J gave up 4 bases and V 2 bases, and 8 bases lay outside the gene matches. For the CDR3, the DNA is TGTGCCAGCAGTTTAAGGGGGCCTTCACCTTACGAGCAGTACTTC. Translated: CASSLRGPSPYEQYF.

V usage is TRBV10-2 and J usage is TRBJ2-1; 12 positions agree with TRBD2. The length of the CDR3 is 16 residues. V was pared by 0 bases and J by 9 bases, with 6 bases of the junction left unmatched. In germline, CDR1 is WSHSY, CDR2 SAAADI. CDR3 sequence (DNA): TGCGCCAGCAGTGAGTCAAGACTAGCGGGAGTAGTTGAGCAGTTCTTC. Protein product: CASSESRLAGVVEQFF.

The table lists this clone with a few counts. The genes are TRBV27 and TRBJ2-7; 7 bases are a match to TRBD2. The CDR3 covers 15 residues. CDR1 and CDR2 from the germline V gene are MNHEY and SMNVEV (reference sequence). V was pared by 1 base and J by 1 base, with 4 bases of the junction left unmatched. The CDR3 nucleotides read TGTGCCAGCAGTTTATTTCAGGGACTATCCTACGAGCAGTACTTC. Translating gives CASSLFQGLSYEQYF.

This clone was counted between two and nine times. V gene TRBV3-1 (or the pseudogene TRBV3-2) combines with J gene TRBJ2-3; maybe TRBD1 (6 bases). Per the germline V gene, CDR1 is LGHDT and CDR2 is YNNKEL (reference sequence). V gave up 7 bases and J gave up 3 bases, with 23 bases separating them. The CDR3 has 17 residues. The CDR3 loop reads CASTLTPAWGRTDTQYF. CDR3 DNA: TGTGCCAGCACCCTGACCCCGGCATGGGGGCGGACAGATACGCAGTATTTT.

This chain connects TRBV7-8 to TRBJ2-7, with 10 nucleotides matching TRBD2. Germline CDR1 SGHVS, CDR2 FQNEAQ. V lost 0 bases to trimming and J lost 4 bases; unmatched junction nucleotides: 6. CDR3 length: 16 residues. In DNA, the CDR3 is TGTGCCAGCAGCTTAGCGCCCCTAGCGGGAGTGTACGAGCAGTACTTC. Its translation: CASSLAPLAGVYEQYF.